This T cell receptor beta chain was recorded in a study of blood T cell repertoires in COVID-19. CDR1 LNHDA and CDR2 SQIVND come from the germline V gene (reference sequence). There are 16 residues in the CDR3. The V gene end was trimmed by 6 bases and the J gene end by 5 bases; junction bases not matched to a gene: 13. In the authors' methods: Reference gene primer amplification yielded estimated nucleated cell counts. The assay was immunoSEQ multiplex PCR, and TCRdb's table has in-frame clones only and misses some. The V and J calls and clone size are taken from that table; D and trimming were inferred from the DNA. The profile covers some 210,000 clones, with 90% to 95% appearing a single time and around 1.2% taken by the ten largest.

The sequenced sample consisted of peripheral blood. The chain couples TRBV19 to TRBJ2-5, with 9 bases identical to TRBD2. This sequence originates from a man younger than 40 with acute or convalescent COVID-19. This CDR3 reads CASSPWAGGLQETQYF. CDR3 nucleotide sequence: TGTGCCAGTAGCCCTTGGGCGGGAGGGCTTCAGGAGACCCAGTACTTC.